A selection of T cell receptor beta chains follows, all from one sample in a study of T cells in tuberculosis. Clones were read by immunoSEQ multiplex PCR, and TCRdb kept only the in-frame ones, dropping some. The top ten hold 3.5% to 4.5% of the sample, which has over 35,000 clones, 95% seen once. Material for sequencing was PBMCs. Receptors were obtained from a donor between 10 and 35 years old with latent tuberculosis or without tuberculosis infection. The CDR3 runs from the conserved cysteine through the conserved F or W. The order of the fields is clone size, J gene, V gene, CDR3 protein. The size entry is marked missing in some rows and otherwise reads once, few, many or a size class.

size: -
J: TRBJ2-1
V: TRBV11-2
CDR3: CASSLAVLAGPATEQFF

size: -
J: TRBJ1-1
V: TRBV2
CDR3: CASNSAGKNTEAFF

size: -
J: TRBJ1-1
V: TRBV9
CDR3: CASSRLSGGNTEAFF

size: once
J: TRBJ1-1
V: TRBV19
CDR3: CASIRRGNTEAFF

size: -
J: TRBJ1-4
V: TRBV7-2
CDR3: CASSVRATNEKLFF

size: -
J: TRBJ2-5
V: TRBV25-1
CDR3: CASSGPPGETQYF

size: -
J: TRBJ2-5
V: TRBV10-2
CDR3: CASSEPSPRETQYF

size: few
J: TRBJ1-2
V: TRBV30
CDR3: CAWRHSGQRLYGYTF

size: once
J: TRBJ2-5
V: TRBV11-3
CDR3: CASSLGTSSRQETQYF

size: -
J: TRBJ2-1
V: TRBV13
CDR3: CASSLRLSGGPLDEQFF

size: once
J: TRBJ1-6
V: TRBV6-1
CDR3: CASSGWNSPLHF

size: -
J: TRBJ1-5
V: TRBV7-3
CDR3: CASSLLTGQPQHF

size: -
J: TRBJ2-7
V: TRBV18
CDR3: CASSPGQLNEQYF

size: -
J: TRBJ2-1
V: TRBV19
CDR3: CASKVGSANYNEQFF

size: -
J: TRBJ1-5
V: TRBV28
CDR3: CASSFYRANQPQHF

size: -
J: TRBJ2-5
V: TRBV28
CDR3: CASSLDQGQETQYF

size: -
J: TRBJ1-5
V: TRBV7-9
CDR3: CASSLGSSGGAPGNQPQHF

size: -
J: TRBJ2-7
V: TRBV13
CDR3: CASSQQDRWYEQYF

size: -
J: TRBJ1-1
V: TRBV19
CDR3: CASSIQGQGIPEAFF

size: -
J: TRBJ2-7
V: TRBV30
CDR3: CAWNEASYEQYF

size: -
J: TRBJ1-6
V: TRBV28
CDR3: CASSFLDRVSGSPLHF

size: few
J: TRBJ1-5
V: TRBV30
CDR3: CAWSRYSGNQPQHF

size: -
J: TRBJ2-3
V: TRBV7-9
CDR3: CASSAPWGLAGADTQYF

size: -
J: TRBJ1-2
V: TRBV19
CDR3: CASSRFGQGYEGYTF

size: -
J: TRBJ2-5
V: TRBV30
CDR3: CAWDFGQGETQYF

size: -
J: TRBJ1-2
V: TRBV30
CDR3: CAWSVAGRGGYTF

size: -
J: TRBJ1-2
V: TRBV7-9
CDR3: CASRLYQGHYGYTF

size: few
J: TRBJ1-2
V: TRBV6-5
CDR3: CASSYVRTGGGYGYTF